This T cell receptor (beta chain) originates from a study of T cell repertoires in cytomegalovirus infection. TCRdb reprocessed the reads via MiXCR and lists one record per CDR3 protein. This sample carries hundreds of thousands of distinct CDR3 sequences, approximately 32% of them seen once, and the ten largest clones take roughly an eighth. Ten or more counts support this clonotype. Its specificity is not known. The study's findings and limits: The study found HLA-C-restricted CMV-specific TCR beta clonotypes dominating the ex vivo response. People with CMV and the relevant HLA were identified by cumulative public TCR beta family frequency.

Trimming pared 2 bases from V and 1 base from J, leaving 8 bases between. CDR3 length equals 14 residues. The sequence came from a human donor in good health (CMV status not recorded). Some clones in this sample may be carry-over from other donors' samples. The rearrangement links TRBV12-3 or TRBV12-4 to TRBJ1-1; D uncertain. Material for sequencing was PBMCs. Here the CDR3 reads CASSLNGRNTEAFF. The CDR3 bases are TGTGCCAGCAGTTTAAATGGGAGGAACACTGAAGCTTTCTTT.